The 14 T cell receptor beta chains below were found in one sample sequenced in a study of beta chain features in type 1 diabetes. Investigators reverse transcribed all isolated RNA, so they sequenced expressed TCRB transcripts. The protocol was immunoSEQ multiplex PCR, while the TCRdb copy is restricted to in-frame clones and leaves out a portion. Of around 99,000 clones in the sample, around 40% were seen once. Sequences were obtained from stem cell memory CD4+ T cells from blood. Source of these receptors: a woman aged 18-29 years in good health.

The J gene is TRBJ2-1, the V gene TRBV5-1; tentatively, D is TRBD2 (5 bases). Trimming stripped 0 bases from V and 0 bases from J, with 13 bases between. Germline CDR1 is SGHRS and CDR2 is YFSETQ. The CDR3 is made up of 17 amino acids. CDR3 nucleotide sequence: TGCGCCAGCAGCTTGGCCGTGACGGGATTCTCCTACAATGAGCAGTTCTTC. Its protein product is CASSLAVTGFSYNEQFF.

This clone was counted a few times. The chain carries TRBV27 and TRBJ2-7; a possible D gene is TRBD1 (5 bases). V lost 10 bases and J lost 6, with 19 bases in between. Germline V gives CDR1 MNHEY, CDR2 SMNVEV (reference sequence). This CDR3 is 13 amino acids long. In nucleotides, the CDR3 is TGTGCCATTCCATCAGGGCATACGGCCGAGCAGTACTTC. Translation gives CAIPSGHTAEQYF.

This chain connects TRBV6-5 to TRBJ2-3; 12 nucleotides match TRBD2. This CDR3 contains 15 residues. The V gene end was trimmed by 3 bases and the J gene end by 4 bases; junction bases not matched to a gene: 2. CDR1 and CDR2 (germline): MNHEY, SVGAGI. The DNA for the CDR3 is TGTGCCAGCAGTTATACTAGCGGGAGGCCAGATACGCAGTATTTT. It encodes CASSYTSGRPDTQYF.

This clone was picked up a small number of times. This chain uses TRBV6-6 with TRBJ2-1; 7 bases line up with TRBD2. Germline CDR1 is MNHNY and CDR2 is SVGAGI (reference sequence). V dropped 4 bases and J dropped 5; count of bases not matched to a gene: 11. CDR3 length: 16 residues. This CDR3 reads CASSSRGEERHNEQFF. CDR3 nucleotides: TGTGCCAGCAGTTCCCGGGGGGAGGAGCGCCACAATGAGCAGTTCTTC.

V gene TRBV28 combines with J gene TRBJ1-2; 12 positions agree with TRBD1. The CDR3 has 17 residues. Germline CDR1 reads MDHEN; CDR2 reads SYDVKM. Trimming removed 6 bases from V and 5 bases from J; junction bases left unmatched: 13. For the CDR3, the DNA is TGTGCCAGCAGCCCACCGGGACAGGGGGCGCTTTCATATGGCTACACCTTC. It translates to CASSPPGQGALSYGYTF.

This clone was observed a handful of times. The V gene is TRBV19, the J gene TRBJ2-2; a possible D gene is TRBD1 (6 bases). V lost 5 bases and J 1 base, leaving 11 bases between the germline ends. The CDR3 spans 15 residues. The V gene's germline CDR1 is LNHDA and CDR2 SQIVND (reference sequence). The CDR3 sequence is CASSAGTRNTGELFF. CDR3 bases: TGTGCCAGTAGTGCCGGGACACGGAACACCGGGGAGCTGTTTTTT.

This clone was seen only a few times. The rearrangement joins TRBV28 to TRBJ2-4; TRBD2 agrees at 15 bases. This CDR3 comprises 17 residues. Trimming cost V 4 bases and J 7 bases; bases outside gene matches: 8. Germline lookup yields CDR1 MDHEN and CDR2 SYDVKM. In DNA, the CDR3 is TGTGCCAGCAGTTCTCCTGGGACTAGCGGGAGGAGGAACATTCAGTACTTC. Protein sequence: CASSSPGTSGRRNIQYF.

This clone was detected a few times. This chain links TRBV10-3 with TRBJ1-1; D ambiguous. This CDR3 comprises 12 residues. The V end was cut by 5 bases, the J end by 8 bases, with 12 bases between. Germline lookup yields CDR1 ENHRY and CDR2 SYGVKD. This CDR3 reads CAISRIGLEAFF. The CDR3 nucleotides read TGTGCCATCAGTAGAATTGGTCTAGAAGCTTTCTTT.

The chain links TRBV30 to TRBJ2-5; a possible D gene is TRBD2 (6 bases). TRBJ2-7 explains the end of the DNA better; the J call may be wrong. Germline V lookup: CDR1 GTSNPN, CDR2 SVGIG (reference sequence). The length of the CDR3 is 14 residues. The CDR3 here is CAWSAGDWAYEQYF. DNA for the CDR3: TGTGCCTGGAGCGCCGGGGACTGGGCCTACGAGCAGTACTTC.

This chain connects TRBV21-1 to TRBJ2-5; the table calls TRBD2, which could not be checked here. TRBV21-1 corresponds to a pseudogene. This CDR3 has 16 residues. The CDR3 reads CASSVGLAGVEETQYF. The CDR3, as DNA: TGTGCCAGCAGCGTGGGACTAGCGGGAGTGGAGGAGACCCAGTACTTC.

This clone showed up just a few times. The genes are TRBV28 and TRBJ1-5, with TRBD1 as a possible D gene (6 bases). V lost 4 bases and J lost 2, with 9 bases in between. CDR1 is MDHEN, CDR2 SYDVKM, per germline. There are 14 residues in the CDR3. CDR3 nucleotides: TGTGCCAGCAGTTCCTACAGGGGCAATCAGCCCCAGCATTTT. Translated, it gives CASSSYRGNQPQHF.

The chain recombines TRBV7-9 with TRBJ2-7; D is perhaps TRBD2 (6 bases). The CDR3 spans 14 residues. Trimming left V 5 bases short and J 2 bases short, with 13 bases between. Germline V gives CDR1 SEHNR, CDR2 FQNEAQ (reference sequence). The CDR3 protein is CASSPERLAYEQYF. CDR3 bases: TGTGCCAGCAGCCCGGAGAGACTAGCCTACGAGCAGTACTTC.

The table lists this clone with a few counts. This chain uses TRBV10-2 with TRBJ2-3; the D gene is possibly TRBD2 (5 bases). In germline, CDR1 is WSHSY, CDR2 SAAADI. The CDR3 consists of 14 residues. Trimming cost V 3 bases and J 7 bases, with 14 bases left between them. CDR3 nucleotide sequence: TGCGCCAGCAGTGAAGGGAGTTGGGCCAATACGCAGTATTTT. It encodes CASSEGSWANTQYF.

V usage is TRBV9 and J usage is TRBJ2-4, with TRBD2 matching 7 bases. Germline CDR1 and CDR2: SGDLS and YYNGEE. The CDR3 has 18 amino acids. J gave up 0 bases and V 0 bases, and 9 bases lay outside the gene matches. The CDR3 DNA follows: TGTGCCAGCAGCGTAGGCCTAGCGGATCACCTAGCCAAAAACATTCAGTACTTC. Amino acid sequence: CASSVGLADHLAKNIQYF. Full variable domain (remainder filled in from reference TRBV9 and TRBJ2-4): DSGVTQTPKHLITATGQRVTLRCSPRSGDLSVYWYQQSLDQGLQFLIQYYNGEERAKGNILERFSAQQFPDLHSELNLSSLELGDSALYFCASSVGLADHLAKNIQYFGAGTRLSVL.